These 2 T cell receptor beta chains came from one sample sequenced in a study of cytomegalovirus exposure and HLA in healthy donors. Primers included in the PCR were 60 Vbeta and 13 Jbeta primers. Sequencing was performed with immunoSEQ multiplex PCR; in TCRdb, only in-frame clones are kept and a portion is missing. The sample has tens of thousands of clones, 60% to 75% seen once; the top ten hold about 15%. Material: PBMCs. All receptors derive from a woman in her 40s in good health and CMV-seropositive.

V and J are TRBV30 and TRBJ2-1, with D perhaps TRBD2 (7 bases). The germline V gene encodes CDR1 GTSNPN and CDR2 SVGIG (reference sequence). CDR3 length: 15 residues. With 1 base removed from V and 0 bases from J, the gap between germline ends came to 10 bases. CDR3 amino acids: CAWSGGGPSYNEQFF. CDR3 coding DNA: TGTGCCTGGAGTGGGGGGGGGCCCTCCTACAATGAGCAGTTCTTC.

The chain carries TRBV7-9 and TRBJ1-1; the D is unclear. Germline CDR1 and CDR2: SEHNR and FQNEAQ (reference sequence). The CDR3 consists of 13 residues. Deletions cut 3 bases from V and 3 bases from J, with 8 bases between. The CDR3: CASSFLDYTEAFF. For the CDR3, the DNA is TGTGCCAGCAGCTTTCTCGACTACACTGAAGCTTTCTTT.